This TCR beta chain comes out of a study of lymphopenia after photon versus proton radiotherapy (dated by TCRdb to about 2019). Concerning the study at large: Photon and proton radiation therapy were compared by the study for their immunological effects in patients with gastrointestinal tumors who developed high-grade lymphopenia. The cohort included more than 15 patients with gastrointestinal tumors who developed lymphopenia after receiving either photon or proton therapy. The goal of the study was to describe how the two radiation modalities differ in their effects on the immune system. Study-wide conclusions, independent of this receptor: After the lymphocyte count nadir, repertoires from photon-treated patients showed oligoclonal expansion, particularly of CD8+ Temra cells, and this expansion drove the decline in diversity. Proton-treated patients stayed relatively stable during treatment, while photon-treated patients lost naive T cells and TCR diversity and gained effector/memory populations. The survival association was examined only in patients who died, and the authors described better survival with proton therapy as a possibility, not as a demonstrated result. Among patients across the cohort who died, overall survival time showed an inverse correlation with a larger post-nadir drop in TCR diversity.

The method was the immunoSEQ multiplex PCR assay. Deep sequencing of rearranged TCR beta loci, alongside multiparametric flow cytometry, was used to profile T cell repertoires. TCRdb holds this immuneACCESS table with in-frame rearrangements only. Some clones are missing; in checked studies, unresolved V genes explain under half, and the rest has no known cause. Within this sample are around 20,000 clones, with roughly 91% of them counted one time only. The ten biggest clones cover around 10% of the sample. With regard to this clone: Its antigen specificity is not known. No much larger clone is present one base from it, and per-base qualities are unavailable.

The receptor was derived from a man older than 75 with esophageal cancer. The input for sequencing was peripheral blood, taken from a patient treated with proton-based radiotherapy.

The CDR3 in this case is CASSQSTGANEKLFF. In nucleotide form, the sequence is TGTGCCAGCAGCCAATCGACAGGGGCTAATGAAAAACTGTTTTTT. The receptor chain draws on TRBV6-5 and TRBJ1-4, with 8 bases aligning to TRBD1. V loses 6 bases at its end and J loses 3 bases; junction bases beyond the gene matches: 6. Inclusive of the bounding cysteine and phenylalanine, the CDR3 is 15 residues long. Left in the record is the CDR3 DNA by itself, 45 bases read in frame from the first base. Taken from the germline V gene, the CDR1 and CDR2 loops are MNHEY and SVGAGI.